The rows below give T cell receptor beta chains drawn from one sample of a study of blood T cell repertoires in COVID-19. Only in-frame clones appear in the TCRdb table, and some are missing; sequencing was by immunoSEQ multiplex PCR. Counted here are under 250,000 clones, 65% to 85% occurring once; the ten biggest clones make up less than 2%. The sample taken for sequencing was peripheral blood. These receptors were obtained from a woman aged 40 to 55 who had recovered from COVID-19. Each CDR3 is given without its conserved first and last residue.

V	J	CDR3
TRBV9	TRBJ2-1	ASSVGQRNNEQF
TRBV2	TRBJ2-5	ASSARREETQY
TRBV30	TRBJ1-5	AWRGQQFNQPQH
TRBV12-3/TRBV12-4	TRBJ1-2	ASSPGVINGYT
TRBV6-5	TRBJ2-7	ASSPGVEQY
TRBV11-2	TRBJ1-6	ASSLQGAGSPLH
TRBV4-2	TRBJ1-6	ASSQGAGMDSPLH
TRBV4-1	TRBJ1-2	ASSQEQGGGYT
TRBV11-2	TRBJ2-3	ASSLGLAGGLDTQY
TRBV9	TRBJ2-1	ASSVALRGRGNEQF
TRBV10-3	TRBJ1-2	AISGRTEPDFDYGYT
TRBV18	TRBJ2-6	ASSEGSGANVLT
TRBV11-2	TRBJ2-7	ASSLGTGASEQY
TRBV5-1	TRBJ1-2	ASSSSPAGGYGYT
TRBV3-1/TRBV3-2	TRBJ1-1	ASSQVGAGGRRAAF
TRBV6-6	TRBJ1-6	ASRQRLQNYNSPLH
TRBV7-9	TRBJ1-1	ASTLDTNTEAF
TRBV14	TRBJ2-5	ASSHGGETQY
TRBV10-1	TRBJ1-5	ASSEDSQPQH
TRBV29-1	TRBJ2-3	SVTNAADTQY
TRBV9	TRBJ2-2	ASSAPGQGATGELF
TRBV12-2	TRBJ1-4	ASRAGTDEKLF
TRBV30	TRBJ1-1	AWSVNLGGGTAF
TRBV30	TRBJ1-1	AWSAGGRAVNSNTEAF
TRBV11-1	TRBJ2-2	ASRPRDREFTGELF
TRBV3-1/TRBV3-2	TRBJ2-7	ASSQSGYEQY
TRBV10-2	TRBJ2-5	ASSEAAGGRETQY
TRBV6-4	TRBJ2-3	ASSDGTSGDTDTQY
TRBV5-6	TRBJ2-5	ASSLGLAQETQY
TRBV12-3/TRBV12-4	TRBJ1-5	ASSGVNQPQH
TRBV28	TRBJ1-3	AIAPGSLTASGNTIY
TRBV30	TRBJ2-1	AVLLRQASSYNEQF
TRBV5-1	TRBJ2-3	ATSEGPTTDTQY
TRBV3-1/TRBV3-2	TRBJ1-5	ASSQYRGGNQPQH
TRBV19	TRBJ2-1	ASRKSGTGHNEQF
TRBV28	TRBJ2-7	ASSLGQAPHEQY
TRBV28	TRBJ2-3	ASSLGGAVNTQY
TRBV5-1	TRBJ2-3	ASSLAASGGAYDTQY
TRBV3-1/TRBV3-2	TRBJ2-3	ASSRDRGPESSDTQY
TRBV5-1	TRBJ2-1	ASSFPGTYNEQF
TRBV10-3	TRBJ2-2	ALRTGTGSGGELF
TRBV19	TRBJ2-1	ASSLRLAGGLYNEQF
TRBV5-1	TRBJ2-3	ASSSQGFTDTQY
TRBV11-1	TRBJ2-3	ASSFEGTSAVTQY
TRBV7-2	TRBJ1-5	ASSSTGDQPQH
TRBV30	TRBJ2-5	AWRKGGGEETQY
TRBV10-1	TRBJ1-1	ASTKGQGTTEAF
TRBV4-2	TRBJ2-1	ASSQDVGGWNEQF
TRBV5-1	TRBJ2-2	ASHPGAGELF
TRBV20-1	TRBJ2-5	SASRAGAIQETQY